This is a list of T cell receptor beta chains from one sample in a study of T-cell reconstitution after alpha-beta-depleted transplantation in children. Using its own MiXCR run on the PCR reads, TCRdb lists one record per CDR3 protein. The sample lists 900,000 or so distinct CDR3 sequences; approximately 15% were seen once. The source material was PBMCs, mostly from graft donor cells, sampled 360 days after TCRalphabeta/CD19-depleted stem cell transplant. Receptors originate from a male patient younger than 18 who had a stem cell transplant for acute lymphoblastic leukemia, so the T cells may come from the graft donor. Each CDR3 is given with its conserved first and last residue. Fields, in order: D gene, clone size, V gene, J gene, CDR3 DNA, CDR3 protein. D genes are given only for firm matches. Expanded clones are given a class, and other clones once, few, many or no size at all.

D gene: NA; clone size: NA; V gene: TRBV4-2; J gene: TRBJ2-3; CDR3 DNA: TGTGCCAGTCGACCGGGCCTCACAGATACGCAGTATTTT; CDR3 protein: CASRPGLTDTQYF
D gene: NA; clone size: NA; V gene: TRBV29-1; J gene: TRBJ2-1; CDR3 DNA: TGCAGCGTTGATGAACTGGGTGAGCAGTTCTTC; CDR3 protein: CSVDELGEQFF
D gene: TRBD2; clone size: many; V gene: TRBV12-3/TRBV12-4; J gene: TRBJ2-3; CDR3 DNA: TGTGCCAGCAGTAGGGGACTAGCGGGAGAAAAGACGCAGTATTTT; CDR3 protein: CASSRGLAGEKTQYF
D gene: NA; clone size: few; V gene: TRBV24-1; J gene: TRBJ2-1; CDR3 DNA: TGTGCCACCAGTGATATCGGAAAGGGTGGAAACTCCTACAATGAGCAGTTCTTC; CDR3 protein: CATSDIGKGGNSYNEQFF
D gene: TRBD1; clone size: NA; V gene: TRBV6-1; J gene: TRBJ1-1; CDR3 DNA: TGTGCCAGCAGCGGGACAGGGGGCGCGGAGACTGAAGCTTTCTTT; CDR3 protein: CASSGTGGAETEAFF
D gene: NA; clone size: NA; V gene: TRBV7-8; J gene: TRBJ2-5; CDR3 DNA: TGTGCCAGCAGCCCGCCGGGCACCAAAGAGACCCAGTACTTC; CDR3 protein: CASSPPGTKETQYF
D gene: NA; clone size: few; V gene: TRBV6-5; J gene: TRBJ2-1; CDR3 DNA: TGTGCCAGCAGTTACTCGTCTTTGGGGGGCGATGAGCAGTTCTTC; CDR3 protein: CASSYSSLGGDEQFF
D gene: TRBD2; clone size: NA; V gene: TRBV20-1; J gene: TRBJ2-5; CDR3 DNA: TGCAGTGCTTCCCGTACGGGACTAGTGAGTAACGAGGAGACCCAGTACTTC; CDR3 protein: CSASRTGLVSNEETQYF
D gene: NA; clone size: few; V gene: TRBV10-3; J gene: TRBJ2-5; CDR3 DNA: TGTGCCATCAGTGCGGGACGGGAGACCCAGTACTTC; CDR3 protein: CAISAGRETQYF
D gene: TRBD1; clone size: NA; V gene: TRBV14; J gene: TRBJ2-7; CDR3 DNA: TGTGCCAGCAGCGAAATCCGGGACAGAGTACGCTACGAGCAGTACTTC; CDR3 protein: CASSEIRDRVRYEQYF
D gene: TRBD2; clone size: many; V gene: TRBV5-4; J gene: TRBJ2-3; CDR3 DNA: TGTGCCAGCAGCTTAATAGCGGGCTTTCGGGGATCCACAGATACGCAGTATTTT; CDR3 protein: CASSLIAGFRGSTDTQYF
D gene: NA; clone size: many; V gene: TRBV7-2; J gene: TRBJ2-2; CDR3 DNA: TGTGCCAGCAGCTTATGGTCGTGGGCCCCTGGCACCGGGGAGCTGTTTTTT; CDR3 protein: CASSLWSWAPGTGELFF
D gene: NA; clone size: few; V gene: TRBV20-1; J gene: TRBJ2-1; CDR3 DNA: TGCAGTGCTAGAGAGAGCTTACCTTACAATGAGCAGTTCTTC; CDR3 protein: CSARESLPYNEQFF
D gene: NA; clone size: few; V gene: TRBV15; J gene: TRBJ2-7; CDR3 DNA: TGTGCCACCAGCAGAGGACCCTACGAGCAGTACTTC; CDR3 protein: CATSRGPYEQYF
D gene: TRBD2; clone size: NA; V gene: TRBV5-4; J gene: TRBJ2-1; CDR3 DNA: TGTGCCAGCAGCTTGTCGAAAATTCAGCAGCGGGAGGGCCCGCAGTTCTTC; CDR3 protein: CASSLSKIQQREGPQFF
D gene: NA; clone size: NA; V gene: TRBV5-1; J gene: TRBJ2-2; CDR3 DNA: TGCGCCAGCAGCAAATACCAGGGATCCGGGGAGCTGTTTTTT; CDR3 protein: CASSKYQGSGELFF
D gene: TRBD2; clone size: NA; V gene: TRBV6-4; J gene: TRBJ2-7; CDR3 DNA: TGTGCCAGCATGGGAGGGGTCCACGAGCAGTACTTC; CDR3 protein: CASMGGVHEQYF
D gene: NA; clone size: many; V gene: TRBV6-2/TRBV6-3; J gene: TRBJ2-1; CDR3 DNA: TGTGCCAGCAAATGGGCAGCTCCCTACAATGAGCAGTTCTTC; CDR3 protein: CASKWAAPYNEQFF
D gene: NA; clone size: few; V gene: TRBV6-5; J gene: TRBJ2-6; CDR3 DNA: TGTGCCAGCAGTTACTCTCCGGGGGCCAACGTCCTGACTTTC; CDR3 protein: CASSYSPGANVLTF
D gene: NA; clone size: NA; V gene: TRBV15; J gene: TRBJ2-2; CDR3 DNA: TGTGCCACCAGCAGAGTTGGGCAGAACACCGGGGAGCTGTTTTTT; CDR3 protein: CATSRVGQNTGELFF
D gene: TRBD2; clone size: NA; V gene: TRBV7-3; J gene: TRBJ2-7; CDR3 DNA: TGTGCCAGCAGCGCCCAGCCGGGGGGGTACGAGCAGTACTTC; CDR3 protein: CASSAQPGGYEQYF
D gene: TRBD1; clone size: NA; V gene: TRBV19; J gene: TRBJ2-1; CDR3 DNA: TGTGCCAGTACATTGGGACAGCCCAGCTCCTACAATGAGCAGTTCTTC; CDR3 protein: CASTLGQPSSYNEQFF
D gene: NA; clone size: NA; V gene: TRBV16; J gene: TRBJ2-3; CDR3 DNA: TGTGCCAGCAGCCAATCGCAGCCGCCAGATACGCAGTATTTT; CDR3 protein: CASSQSQPPDTQYF
D gene: NA; clone size: NA; V gene: TRBV11-2; J gene: TRBJ2-3; CDR3 DNA: TGTGCCAGCAGCAAAGTCTGGGGACGGTTGCAAACAGATACGCAGTATTTT; CDR3 protein: CASSKVWGRLQTDTQYF
D gene: TRBD1; clone size: NA; V gene: TRBV5-1; J gene: TRBJ1-1; CDR3 DNA: TGCGCCAGCAGTTATGACAGGGCGGACACTGAAGCTTTCTTT; CDR3 protein: CASSYDRADTEAFF
D gene: NA; clone size: few; V gene: TRBV7-6; J gene: TRBJ1-2; CDR3 DNA: TGTGCCAGCAGCCACGGCCCCACTAACTATGGCTACACCTTC; CDR3 protein: CASSHGPTNYGYTF
D gene: TRBD2; clone size: many; V gene: TRBV15; J gene: TRBJ2-1; CDR3 DNA: TGTGCCACCAGCCCGAGCGGGAGGCCCTACAATGAGCAGTTCTTC; CDR3 protein: CATSPSGRPYNEQFF
D gene: NA; clone size: NA; V gene: TRBV20-1; J gene: TRBJ2-7; CDR3 DNA: TGCAGTGCTAGAGATAAGAGGGACCCTTCCTACGAGCAGTACTTC; CDR3 protein: CSARDKRDPSYEQYF
D gene: NA; clone size: NA; V gene: TRBV2; J gene: TRBJ2-7; CDR3 DNA: TGTGCCAGCAAACCCAGGGTGGAGTACGAGCAGTACTTC; CDR3 protein: CASKPRVEYEQYF
D gene: TRBD2; clone size: NA; V gene: TRBV7-6; J gene: TRBJ2-7; CDR3 DNA: TGTGCCAGCAGCGTTTGGCTAGCGGGAGTAAGCTACGAGCAGTACTTC; CDR3 protein: CASSVWLAGVSYEQYF
D gene: NA; clone size: many; V gene: TRBV3-1; J gene: TRBJ2-3; CDR3 DNA: TGTGCCAGCAGCTTAAGACTAGTTTCAGATACGCAGTATTTT; CDR3 protein: CASSLRLVSDTQYF
D gene: NA; clone size: many; V gene: TRBV5-1; J gene: TRBJ1-1; CDR3 DNA: TGCGCCAGCAGTTCTCAGGGACCGGCGAACACTGAAGCTTTCTTT; CDR3 protein: CASSSQGPANTEAFF
D gene: NA; clone size: NA; V gene: TRBV4-1; J gene: TRBJ2-1; CDR3 DNA: TGCGCCAGCAGCCAAGCCCAGGCGGCCTCCTACAATGAGCAGTTCTTC; CDR3 protein: CASSQAQAASYNEQFF